A single sample gave rise to the 18 T cell receptor beta chains below, sequenced in a study of T cell responses to AZD1222 COVID-19 vaccine. The assay was immunoSEQ multiplex PCR, and TCRdb's table has in-frame clones only and misses some. Of 250,000 to 300,000 clones detected, 90% to 95% appear once; the ten largest clones hold less than 0.65%. Source: peripheral blood, taken 28 days after the second AZD1222 dose. Receptors originate from an adult who received the AZD1222 COVID-19 vaccine.

The DNA of the CDR3 is TGTGCCATCAGTGTGAGTAGCGGAACAGATACGCAGTATTTT. It yields the protein CAISVSSGTDTQYF. V and J are TRBV10-3 and TRBJ2-3, with TRBD2 as a possible D gene (6 bases). The V gene lost 4 bases and the J gene lost 3 bases, with 11 bases spanning the gap. The V gene's germline CDR1 is ENHRY and CDR2 SYGVKD. The CDR3 has 14 residues.

V gene TRBV12-3 or TRBV12-4 combines with J gene TRBJ2-7, with 8 bases fitting TRBD1. The CDR3 consists of 13 residues. V was pared by 6 bases and J by 7 bases, with 8 bases of the junction left unmatched. As DNA, the CDR3 is TGTGCCAGCAGCCTTGACAGGGGCCGAGAGCAGTACTTC. Its protein product is CASSLDRGREQYF.

The CDR3 sequence is CATRGDRGPQETQYF. CDR3 sequence (DNA): TGTGCCACCCGTGGGGACAGGGGACCTCAAGAGACCCAGTACTTC. The chain links TRBV2 to TRBJ2-5; 10 bases map to TRBD1. The CDR3 extends over 15 amino acids. Germline loops: CDR1 SNHLY, CDR2 FYNNEI. V dropped 10 bases and J dropped 2; count of bases not matched to a gene: 10.

The chain uses TRBV28 and TRBJ2-7; D gene ambiguous. The CDR3 length is 12 residues. Trimming took 2 bases from V and 6 from J, leaving 8 bases between them. Germline assignment: CDR1 MDHEN and CDR2 SYDVKM. The CDR3 here is CASSLAHGEQYF. CDR3 in DNA: TGTGCCAGCAGTTTAGCCCACGGCGAGCAGTACTTC.

The chain combines TRBV27 with TRBJ2-4, with a possible D match to TRBD1 (6 bases). The V gene's germline CDR1 is MNHEY and CDR2 SMNVEV (reference sequence). V was pared by 3 bases and J by 5 bases, with 17 bases between. There are 16 residues in the CDR3. The CDR3 spells CASSLGPAGVQNIQYF. CDR3 nucleotides: TGTGCCAGCAGTTTGGGGCCGGCAGGGGTGCAAAACATTCAGTACTTC.

The V gene is TRBV15, the J gene TRBJ1-5, with TRBD1 as a possible D gene (5 bases). Trimming took off 6 bases at V and 7 bases at J, with 19 bases between the two ends. The CDR3 has 15 residues. Germline V CDR1 and CDR2: LNHNV, YYDKDF (reference sequence). The DNA for the CDR3 is TGTGCCACCAGTCCGGGGGGGGGTTTAAGCCAGCCCCAGCATTTT. Its protein is CATSPGGGLSQPQHF.

The chain joins TRBV27 to TRBJ1-2; D gene ambiguous. V was clipped by 0 bases and J by 2 bases, with 7 bases between them. Germline V gene data show CDR1 as MNHEY and CDR2 as SMNVEV (reference sequence). The CDR3 length is 14 residues. DNA of the CDR3: TGTGCCAGCAGTTTATCGAACAGAAACTATGGCTACACCTTC. This gives the protein CASSLSNRNYGYTF.

This chain links TRBV4-1 with TRBJ1-1; unclear D gene. V lost 5 bases to trimming and J lost 3 bases, with 13 bases between them. This CDR3 has 14 residues. CDR1 MGHRA and CDR2 YSYEKL come from the germline V gene. The CDR3 DNA follows: TGCGCCAGCAGCTCCCCGGGGAGGGACACTGAAGCTTTCTTT. Translating it yields CASSSPGRDTEAFF.

The V gene is TRBV5-5, the J gene TRBJ1-6, with unresolved D. Between the trimmed V and J ends, which lost 0 bases and 8 bases, there was a span of 12 bases. This CDR3 contains 15 residues. The germline V gene has CDR1 SGHKS and CDR2 YYEKEE (reference sequence). CDR3 loop: CASSLVATTDSPLHF. CDR3 coding DNA: TGTGCCAGCAGCTTGGTCGCGACAACCGATTCACCCCTCCACTTT.

CDR3 nucleotides: TGCGCCAGCAGTGAGCTGGACAGGGCCAGCTATGGCTACACCTTC. Translation gives CASSELDRASYGYTF. This chain connects TRBV10-2 to TRBJ1-2, with 8 bases aligning to TRBD1. The CDR3 contains 15 residues. Trimming cost V 2 bases and J 4 bases; bases outside gene matches: 6. The germline CDR1 and CDR2 sequences are WSHSY and SAAADI.

The chain combines TRBV28 with TRBJ2-1, with D possibly matching TRBD2 (6 bases). The V end was cut by 7 bases, the J end by 0 bases, with 13 bases between. The CDR3 loop spans 15 amino acids. Looked up from germline, CDR1 is MDHEN and CDR2 is SYDVKM. This chain's CDR3 is CASTFSGASYNEQFF. The DNA of the CDR3 is TGTGCCAGCACCTTTTCGGGAGCCTCCTACAATGAGCAGTTCTTC.

V gene TRBV5-4 combines with J gene TRBJ2-1; D gene unclear. V was cut by 0 bases and J by 10 bases, with 14 bases left in between. Germline V CDR1 and CDR2: SGHNT, YYREEE (reference sequence). This CDR3 contains 14 residues. Written as DNA, the CDR3 is TGTGCCAGCAGCTTGGAGGCAGCCCGAGGAGAGCAGTTCTTC. The encoded protein is CASSLEAARGEQFF.

This rearrangement joins TRBV6-2 or TRBV6-3 to TRBJ2-3; 7 bases agree with TRBD2. V was clipped by 5 bases and J by 4 bases; unmatched bases: 15. The CDR3 sequence is 17 residues long. Germline CDR1 is MNHEY and CDR2 is SVGEGT. The CDR3 DNA reads as TGTGCCAGCAGTCTCAGCCGACTAGCACAAGGAGCAGATACGCAGTATTTT. This codes for CASSLSRLAQGADTQYF.

This sequence joins TRBV5-1 and TRBJ2-7; D might be TRBD1 (5 bases). Germline V CDR1 and CDR2: SGHRS, YFSETQ. V lost 1 base and J 0 bases, leaving 11 bases between the germline ends. This CDR3 comprises 15 residues. The CDR3 spells CASSLLPTDSYEQYF. The CDR3 nucleotides are TGCGCCAGCAGCTTGCTTCCGACAGACTCCTACGAGCAGTACTTC.

For this clone: The same CDR3 can be traced to other DNA sequences in this sample. The chain is built from TRBV28 and TRBJ2-7, with 8 bases identical to TRBD1. V lost 8 bases and J lost 4; bases outside the gene matches: 4. From germline, CDR1 is MDHEN and CDR2 SYDVKM. CDR3 length equals 12 residues. Here the CDR3 reads CASRDRGYEQYF. CDR3 DNA: TGTGCCAGCCGAGACAGGGGTTACGAGCAGTACTTC.

The chain links TRBV7-6 to TRBJ2-7, with 7 bases fitting TRBD2. The trim removed 4 bases at V and 6 bases at J, leaving 9 bases unmatched. The length of the CDR3 is 14 residues. CDR1 is SGHVS, CDR2 FNYEAQ, per germline. CDR3 nucleotide sequence: TGTGCCAGCAGCTCCCTGGGGGAGGGAGGCGAGCAGTACTTC. This translates into CASSSLGEGGEQYF.

This chain connects TRBV19 to TRBJ1-2, with 7 bases matching TRBD1. CDR1 and CDR2 from the germline V gene are LNHDA and SQIVND (reference sequence). V was pared by 5 bases and J by 2 bases, with 11 bases of the junction left unmatched. CDR3 length: 16 residues. The CDR3 DNA is TGTGCCAGTAGTCCTCCGGGGACAGCCGAGAACTATGGCTACACCTTC. It codes for CASSPPGTAENYGYTF. The whole variable domain, filled in from reference TRBV19 and TRBJ1-2, reads DGGITQSPKYLFRKEGQNVTLSCEQNLNHDAMYWYRQDPGQGLRLIYYSQIVNDFQKGDIAEGYSVSREKKESFPLTVTSAQKNPTAFYLCASSPPGTAENYGYTFGSGTRLTVV.

This chain joins TRBV28 and TRBJ2-1; 9 bases are a match to TRBD1. Germline loops: CDR1 MDHEN, CDR2 SYDVKM. V lost 5 bases, J lost 6 bases, and 8 bases stayed unmatched. The CDR3 runs 15 residues. CDR3 protein: CASSPPGTGFNEQFF. The DNA for the CDR3 is TGTGCCAGCAGTCCGCCTGGGACAGGGTTCAATGAGCAGTTCTTC.